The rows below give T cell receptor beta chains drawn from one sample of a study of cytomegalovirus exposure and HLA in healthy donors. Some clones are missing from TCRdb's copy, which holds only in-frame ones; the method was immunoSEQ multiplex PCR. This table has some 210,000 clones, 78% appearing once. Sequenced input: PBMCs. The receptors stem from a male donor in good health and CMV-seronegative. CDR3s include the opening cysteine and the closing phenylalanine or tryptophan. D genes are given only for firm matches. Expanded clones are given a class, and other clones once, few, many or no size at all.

TGTTCCAGCAGCTTAGAAGGGGGGGCAGGTGGCTATGGCTACACCTTC | CSSSLEGGAGGYGYTF | - | TRBJ1-2 | - | TRBV7-9
TGCGCCAGCAGTGAAACGGGAGGGCCAGATACGCAGTATTTT | CASSETGGPDTQYF | - | TRBJ2-3 | TRBD2 | TRBV10-1
TGTGCCAGTAGTATAAGTCGGAGGGAGATGAACATTCAGTACTTC | CASSISRREMNIQYF | - | TRBJ2-4 | - | TRBV19
TGCGCCAGCAGCCCTTCGCAGACCGCGGTACCCTCCTACGAGCAGTACTTC | CASSPSQTAVPSYEQYF | - | TRBJ2-7 | - | TRBV5-1
TGCGCCAGCAGTGAAGGACAGGGGGCCTCCTACGAGCAGTACTTC | CASSEGQGASYEQYF | - | TRBJ2-7 | TRBD1 | TRBV10-1
TGTGCCAGCAGTTTGACAGGTCAGAAAAGCTACGAGCAGTACTTC | CASSLTGQKSYEQYF | - | TRBJ2-7 | - | TRBV28
TGTGCCAGCCATATTTCGACAGGTGGAGCTTTCTTT | CASHISTGGAFF | few | TRBJ1-1 | - | TRBV2
TGCGCCAGCAGCTTGAGTACAGGGCCCTCCTACGAGCAGTACTTC | CASSLSTGPSYEQYF | - | TRBJ2-7 | - | TRBV5-1
TGTGCCAGCAGCCCTACTTCAGAGACCCAGTACTTC | CASSPTSETQYF | - | TRBJ2-5 | - | TRBV9
TGCGCCAGCAGCCAAGATCAGGGGACTAGCGGGAGGATTCAGTACTTC | CASSQDQGTSGRIQYF | - | TRBJ2-5 | TRBD2 | TRBV4-1
TGTGCCAGCAGCTTAAAAGGAGGGTATCAGCCCCAGCATTTT | CASSLKGGYQPQHF | - | TRBJ1-5 | - | TRBV7-2
TGTGCCAGCCGCGTGGGAGGTAACAATGAGCAGTTCTTC | CASRVGGNNEQFF | - | TRBJ2-1 | - | TRBV28
TGTGCCAGCAGCTTAGAAGGGGTTCCGGAGACCCAGTACTTC | CASSLEGVPETQYF | - | TRBJ2-5 | - | TRBV13
TGTGCCTGGAGTGGGACTAGCGTCGAGACCCAGTACTTC | CAWSGTSVETQYF | - | TRBJ2-5 | TRBD2 | TRBV30